This T cell receptor (beta chain) was identified in a study of T cells after yellow fever vaccination. Germline V gene sequence: CDR1 SQVTM, CDR2 ANQGSEA. This CDR3 is built from 15 residues. V shed 6 bases, J shed 5 bases, and the junction held 12 bases outside the gene matches. This clonotype has ten or more counts. TCRdb passed the 5' RACE reads through MiXCR, listing each CDR3 protein once. This table has under 500,000 distinct CDR3 sequences, under 20% appearing once. The receptor was isolated from a man aged 18-30 years who received the YFV17D yellow fever vaccine. The chain is built from TRBV29-1 and TRBJ2-1, with 8 nucleotides matching TRBD1. Sequenced material: PBMCs, taken before the yellow fever booster vaccination. The CDR3 region has the DNA TGCAGCGTCACGAGACAGGGGACCCTCCACAATGAGCAGTTCTTC. Translating gives CSVTRQGTLHNEQFF.